This T cell receptor (beta chain) was identified in a study of blood T cell repertoires in COVID-19. Clones were sequenced by immunoSEQ multiplex PCR, and TCRdb holds only the in-frame ones, with some missing. This table holds about 370,000 clones, approximately 93% found once. The CDR3 consists of 14 residues. The ends were cut back, 1 base at V and 6 bases at J, with 10 bases in the middle. CDR1 is SGHTA and CDR2 is FQGNSA in the germline V gene. Regarding this clone: The sample contains more than one DNA sequence encoding this CDR3.

The sequenced sample was PBMCs or T cells enriched from blood (not recorded which). This sequence joins TRBV7-2 and TRBJ1-5; unclear D gene. This TCR was sampled from a woman aged 35 to 49 who had been exposed to COVID-19. CDR3 nucleotide sequence: TGTGCCAGCAGCTTAGGTGGAGGAGGTCAGCCCCAGCATTTT. Translation: CASSLGGGGQPQHF.